The entry below gives a single T cell receptor beta chain sequence along with its context. Its specificity is not known. The record originates from a study of cytomegalovirus exposure and HLA in healthy donors. The PCR used 60 Vbeta and 13 Jbeta primers. Libraries were prepared by immunoSEQ multiplex PCR; TCRdb keeps only in-frame clonotypes and omits some of them. The sample has tens of thousands of clones. Study-level results: Most TCR beta V segments were productive about 87% or about 30% of the time in an earlier analysis. In a later analysis, most CMV-associated TCR beta chains appeared HLA-restricted.

Germline CDR1 MNHEY, CDR2 SVGAGI. The trim removed 4 bases at V and 5 bases at J, leaving 8 bases unmatched. The CDR3 spans 16 residues. The chain uses TRBV6-5 and TRBJ2-2; 9 bases match TRBD2. The sequence derives from a man aged 40-49 years in good health and CMV-seronegative. The sample taken for sequencing was PBMCs. CDR3 protein: CASSFLAGVRTGELFF. In nucleotides, the CDR3 is TGTGCCAGCAGTTTCTTAGCGGGAGTGAGGACCGGGGAGCTGTTTTTT.